This T cell receptor (beta chain) originates from a study of T cells in Graves' hyperthyroidism and ophthalmopathy. This clonotype was picked up many times. The antigen remains unidentified. The CDR3 sequence is 15 residues long. Trimming cost V 5 bases and J 4 bases; bases outside gene matches: 9. Germline V CDR1 and CDR2: DFQATT, SNEGSKA (reference sequence). The study's findings and limits: In the analysis, a 13 V-J model separated ophthalmopathy from stable hyperthyroidism. Among thyroid clonotypes expanded above 0.001, most also appeared in blood.

Regions amplified from RNA transcripts were the TCR beta CDR3 regions. When the TCR CDR3 underwent first-round RT-PCR, the HTBI primer set was used. TCRdb redid the calling of the multiplex PCR reads with MiXCR, one entry per CDR3 protein. The table records fewer than 400,000 distinct CDR3 sequences, about an eighth of them present only once. Source material: blood. The clonotype originates from a man aged 50 to 60 with Graves' ophthalmopathy. V is TRBV20-1 and J is TRBJ2-1; 9 nucleotides match TRBD2. The CDR3 region has the DNA TGCAGTGCTGCCTTTAGCGGGAGAGTTTACAATGAGCAGTTCTTC. This sequence encodes CSAAFSGRVYNEQFF.